This record looks at one T cell receptor (beta chain) sequence and its context. This clonotype occurred many times. The antigen this receptor binds is unknown. Nothing much larger sits one base from this clone, and base qualities are not available. TCR beta CDR3 regions were amplified from RNA transcripts. A first-round RT-PCR of the TCR CDR3 used the HTBI primer set with the Qiagen OneStep RT-PCR kit. The libraries were constructed in a second round of multiplex PCR and then size-selected and purified. Libraries were sequenced paired-end with 100 bp reads on an Illumina HiSeq2000. The authors' analysis ran thus. Raw data were processed with SOAPnuke, discarding reads with adapters, uncalled bases, mean Phred below 15, or no exact constant-primer or identifier match. High-quality paired reads were merged using COPE v1.2.5, and each unique nucleotide sequence was defined as a clonotype. MiTCR v1.1 was used to align the clonotypes against IMGT TRBV, TRBD and TRBJ reference segments. Only V-J combinations with frequency above 0.0001, covering 99% to 99.2% of repertoires, were analysed. A TCS score was defined as the ratio of F50 (clonal expansion) to E x V (chaos), with BLOSUM62-based TCRdist applied between CDR3 peptides within each V-J. Welch's t-statistics and random forest reduced 450 to 600 V-J features to roughly 13, which were used in a naive Bayes classifier (R e1071). Using fastp trimming at Q25 and MiXCR clonotype assembly, TCRdb reanalyzed the public sequencing data and kept in-frame beta chains. Merged by CDR3 protein, the rows form single entries marked with the most common genes and DNA. What appears here as the V and J calls and clone size reflects TCRdb's work, not the paper's. Counted in this sample were over 500,000 distinct CDR3 sequences; 12% to 15% of them appeared once. Approximately 13% of the sample goes to the ten largest clones.

The data stem from a study of T cells in Graves' hyperthyroidism and ophthalmopathy (dated by TCRdb to about 2019). As for the study more broadly: Peripheral blood was collected at initial diagnosis, before any treatment. An independent validation cohort of fewer than 20 hyperthyroidism patients and about 16 patients who later progressed to ophthalmopathy tested prospective prediction of ophthalmopathy. The paper describes TCR Vbeta CDR3 sequencing of 140 or so peripheral blood samples, made up of 43 ophthalmopathy patients, around 78 hyperthyroidism patients and roughly 17 progressor patients. A discovery cohort of roughly 100 patients, about 40 with Graves' ophthalmopathy and 55 to 60 with stable Graves' hyperthyroidism, was used to find distinguishing TCR V-J signatures. The study also compared thyroid tissue and blood T-cell repertoires from a handful of Graves' hyperthyroidism patients. The 100 discovery patients were randomly divided into training and test sets at a 7:3 ratio. Following sampling, methimazole starting at 30 mg daily was given to hyperthyroidism patients, and high-dose intravenous methylprednisolone was given to ophthalmopathy patients.

The paper as a whole reports these results and caveats: In cross-validation, a model built on a 13 V-J signature told ophthalmopathy apart from stable hyperthyroidism with approximately 90% sensitivity and around 83% specificity, and in testing the same model reached 80%/75%. In validation, the model predicted progression to ophthalmopathy a median of roughly 6.1 months before onset, with approximately 68% sensitivity and 72.22% specificity. Most expanded thyroid clonotypes (frequency above 0.001) were also found in blood, which suggests that blood repertoires may mirror thyroid immune responses. Sample size was not statistically predetermined, and blinding of investigators to group allocation was not performed.

Inclusive of the bounding cysteine and phenylalanine, the CDR3 is 14 residues long. Only the CDR3 DNA stays, 42 bases, in frame from base 1. V and J are trimmed by 7 bases and 7 bases, and the gene matches miss 4 bases of the junction. Stable Graves' hyperthyroidism was defined as the absence of progression to ophthalmopathy over 18 months of follow-up. Hyperthyroidism patients were newly diagnosed, with disease duration under 2 months, and aged 18 to 65 years. Patients with uncontrolled infections, other autoimmune diseases, pregnancy or lactation were excluded. Diagnoses were established on the basis of clinical symptoms, serum thyroxine and TRAb, thyroid ultrasound, and orbital computed tomography. PBMCs were isolated from more than 8 ml of fresh peripheral blood by Ficoll-Paque density gradient centrifugation. Trizol reagent was used to extract total RNA, and RNA quality was then checked on an Agilent 2100 Bioanalyzer.

The specimen sequenced was blood. The sequence joins TRBV12-3 or TRBV12-4 to TRBJ2-1; 13 of the junction bases match TRBD2. The sequence derives from a woman aged 40 to 49 with Graves' hyperthyroidism. At the DNA level, the sequence is TGTGCCAGCACCCAGACTAGCGGGAGGAATGAGCAGTTCTTC. It translates as CASTQTSGRNEQFF.